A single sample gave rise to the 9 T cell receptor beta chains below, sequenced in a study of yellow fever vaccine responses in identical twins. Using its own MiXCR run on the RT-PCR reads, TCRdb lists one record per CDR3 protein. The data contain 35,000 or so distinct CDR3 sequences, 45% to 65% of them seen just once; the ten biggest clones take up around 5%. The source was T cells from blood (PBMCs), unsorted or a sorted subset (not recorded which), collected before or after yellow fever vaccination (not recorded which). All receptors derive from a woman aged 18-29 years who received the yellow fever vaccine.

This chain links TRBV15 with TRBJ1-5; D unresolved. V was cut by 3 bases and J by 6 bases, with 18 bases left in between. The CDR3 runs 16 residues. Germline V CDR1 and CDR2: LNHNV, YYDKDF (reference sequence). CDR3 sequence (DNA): TGTGCCACCAGCAGGAGTCGGGAAATCGGGAGTCAGCCCCAGCATTTT. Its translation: CATSRSREIGSQPQHF.

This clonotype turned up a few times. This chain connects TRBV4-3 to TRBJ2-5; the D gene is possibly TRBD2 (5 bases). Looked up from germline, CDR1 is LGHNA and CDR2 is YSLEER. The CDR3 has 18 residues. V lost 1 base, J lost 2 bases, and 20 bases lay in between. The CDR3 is CASSQGSAATIRQETQYF. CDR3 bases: TGCGCCAGCAGCCAAGGGTCGGCGGCGACTATAAGGCAAGAGACCCAGTACTTC.

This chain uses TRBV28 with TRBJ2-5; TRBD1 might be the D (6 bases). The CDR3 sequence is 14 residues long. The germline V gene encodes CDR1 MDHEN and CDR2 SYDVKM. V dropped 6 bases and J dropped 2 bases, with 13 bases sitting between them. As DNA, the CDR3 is TGTGCCAGCAGCCACACAGGGATACAAGAGACCCAGTACTTC. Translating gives CASSHTGIQETQYF. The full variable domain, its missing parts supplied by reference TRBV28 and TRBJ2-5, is DVKVTQSSRYLVKRTGEKVFLECVQDMDHENMFWYRQDPGLGLRLIYFSYDVKMKEKGDIPEGYSVSREKKERFSLILESASTNQTSMYLCASSHTGIQETQYFGPGTRLLVL.

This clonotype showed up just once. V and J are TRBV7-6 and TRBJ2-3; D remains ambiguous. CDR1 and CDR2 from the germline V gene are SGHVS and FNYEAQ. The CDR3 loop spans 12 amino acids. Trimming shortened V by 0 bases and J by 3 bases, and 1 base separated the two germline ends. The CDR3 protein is CASSLATDTQYF. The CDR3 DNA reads TGTGCCAGCAGCTTAGCTACAGATACGCAGTATTTT.

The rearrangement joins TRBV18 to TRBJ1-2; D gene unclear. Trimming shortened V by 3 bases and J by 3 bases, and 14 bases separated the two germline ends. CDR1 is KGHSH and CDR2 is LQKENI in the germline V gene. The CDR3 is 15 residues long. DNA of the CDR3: TGTGCCAGCTCACCGACGGCAGCTGCGGACTATGGCTACACCTTC. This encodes CASSPTAAADYGYTF.

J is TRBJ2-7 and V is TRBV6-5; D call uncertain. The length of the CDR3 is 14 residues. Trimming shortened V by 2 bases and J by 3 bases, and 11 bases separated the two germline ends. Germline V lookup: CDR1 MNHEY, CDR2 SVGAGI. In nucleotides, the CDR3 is TGTGCCAGCAGTTACAAAGTATCCCTCTACGAGCAGTACTTC. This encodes CASSYKVSLYEQYF.

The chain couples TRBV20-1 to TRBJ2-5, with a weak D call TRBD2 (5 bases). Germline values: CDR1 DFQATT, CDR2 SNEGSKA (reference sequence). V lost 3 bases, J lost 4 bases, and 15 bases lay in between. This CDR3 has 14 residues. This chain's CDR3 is CSASRKGGPETQYF. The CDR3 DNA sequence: TGCAGTGCTAGCCGTAAAGGAGGTCCAGAGACCCAGTACTTC.

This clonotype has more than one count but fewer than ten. This CDR3 reads CSAPLPRPNSPLHF. The CDR3 DNA reads TGCAGTGCTCCGCTTCCCCGGCCCAATTCACCCCTCCACTTT. The rearrangement uses TRBV20-1 and TRBJ1-6, with unresolved D. The CDR3 consists of 14 residues. Germline-derived CDR1 and CDR2 are DFQATT and SNEGSKA (reference sequence). V lost 5 bases to trimming and J lost 7 bases, with 15 bases between them.

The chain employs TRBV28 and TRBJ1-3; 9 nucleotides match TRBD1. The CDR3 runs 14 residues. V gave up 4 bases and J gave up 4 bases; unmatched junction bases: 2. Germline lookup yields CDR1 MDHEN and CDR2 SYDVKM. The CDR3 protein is CASSSTGGGNTIYF. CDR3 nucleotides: TGTGCCAGCAGTTCCACAGGGGGCGGAAACACCATATATTTT. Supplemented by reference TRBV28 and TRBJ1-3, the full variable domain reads DVKVTQSSRYLVKRTGEKVFLECVQDMDHENMFWYRQDPGLGLRLIYFSYDVKMKEKGDIPEGYSVSREKKERFSLILESASTNQTSMYLCASSSTGGGNTIYFGEGSWLTVV.